The next 31 T cell receptor beta chains were all read from a single sample in a study of technical replicates of blood from a few donors. The table came from immunoSEQ multiplex PCR; TCRdb's copy has only in-frame clones and leaves some out. The table lists about 71,000 clones, nearly 98% of them singletons, with approximately 0.2% in the top ten. Sequenced material: T cells isolated from PBMCs. These receptor sequences come from a human donor in good health.

The gene calls are TRBV10-2 and TRBJ1-5; D is perhaps TRBD1 (5 bases). The germline V and J ends were trimmed by 3 bases and 0 bases, with 12 bases remaining between them. The CDR3 is 16 amino acids. CDR1 is WSHSY, CDR2 SAAADI, per germline. CDR3 in amino acids: CASSEIRDYSNQPQHF. DNA of the CDR3: TGCGCCAGCAGTGAAATCAGGGATTATAGCAATCAGCCCCAGCATTTT.

V and J are TRBV11-2 and TRBJ1-3; TRBD1 might be the D (5 bases). V was pared by 5 bases and J by 4 bases, with 12 bases between. The germline gives CDR1 SGHAT, CDR2 FQNNGV. The CDR3 spans 14 residues. CDR3 loop: CASSPRGSGNTIYF. CDR3 nucleotide sequence: TGTGCCAGCAGCCCACGGGGGTCGGGAAACACCATATATTTT.

This sequence joins TRBV15 and TRBJ2-7; no firm D call. V was cut by 5 bases and J by 6 bases, with 8 bases left in between. CDR1 and CDR2 from the germline V gene are LNHNV and YYDKDF (reference sequence). The CDR3 is 11 residues long. In nucleotides, the CDR3 is TGTGCCACCAGCTTCTCCCGCGAGCAGTACTTC. Its protein product is CATSFSREQYF.

The chain couples TRBV7-9 to TRBJ2-7; 9 bases align to TRBD1. Trimming cost V 5 bases and J 1 base; bases outside gene matches: 6. This CDR3 has 15 residues. Germline CDR1 and CDR2: SEHNR and FQNEAQ (reference sequence). The CDR3 protein is CASSAPGQGSYEQYF. CDR3 bases: TGTGCCAGCAGCGCACCGGGACAGGGATCCTACGAGCAGTACTTC.

V gene TRBV9 combines with J gene TRBJ2-5, with 15 bases aligning to TRBD2. The CDR3 sequence is 15 residues long. The J segment lost 6 bases and the V segment lost 3 bases, leaving 3 bases of the junction unmatched. CDR1 SGDLS and CDR2 YYNGEE come from the germline V gene. In nucleotides, the CDR3 is TGTGCCAGCAGCGCAGGGACTAGCGGGGGGAAGACCCAGTACTTC. As protein: CASSAGTSGGKTQYF. Complete variable domain (other parts from reference TRBV9 and TRBJ2-5): DSGVTQTPKHLITATGQRVTLRCSPRSGDLSVYWYQQSLDQGLQFLIQYYNGEERAKGNILERFSAQQFPDLHSELNLSSLELGDSALYFCASSAGTSGGKTQYFGPGTRLLVL.

This chain connects TRBV19 to TRBJ1-5; 8 nucleotides match TRBD1. The ends lost 5 bases at V and 0 bases at J; junction bases unmatched: 12. The germline CDR1 and CDR2 sequences are LNHDA and SQIVND (reference sequence). The CDR3 extends over 18 amino acids. The CDR3 region is CASSAQLSRGLSNQPQHF. The CDR3 DNA is TGTGCCAGTAGTGCCCAATTGAGCAGGGGGCTTAGCAATCAGCCCCAGCATTTT.

J is TRBJ2-7 and V is TRBV18, with D perhaps TRBD2 (6 bases). Trimming took off 3 bases at V and 5 bases at J, with 14 bases between the two ends. There are 14 residues in the CDR3. Germline V lookup: CDR1 KGHSH, CDR2 LQKENI. The chain's CDR3 is CASSPFGSLDEQYF. The CDR3 DNA is TGTGCCAGCTCACCGTTCGGGAGTCTCGACGAGCAGTACTTC.

V and J are TRBV5-1 and TRBJ2-3; 7 bases agree with TRBD2. Trimming at V came to 1 base and at J to 1 base, leaving 15 bases not matched to a gene. CDR3 length: 19 amino acids. In germline, CDR1 is SGHRS, CDR2 YFSETQ. CDR3 sequence: CASSLRREFRYSGTDTQYF. CDR3 nucleotide sequence: TGCGCCAGCAGCTTGCGGCGGGAGTTTAGGTATTCGGGCACAGATACGCAGTATTTT.

This clone appeared once. The rearrangement joins TRBV11-2 to TRBJ2-5, with a weak D call TRBD2 (7 bases). V lost 2 bases and J 1 base, leaving 14 bases between the germline ends. This CDR3 has 16 amino acids. CDR1 is SGHAT, CDR2 FQNNGV, per germline. Here the CDR3 reads CASSLSLGGAQETQYF. As DNA, the CDR3 is TGTGCCAGCAGCTTATCGTTGGGGGGGGCCCAAGAGACCCAGTACTTC.

J is TRBJ2-5 and V is TRBV5-6; a weak D match, TRBD1 (5 bases). The CDR3 sequence is 14 residues long. The germline V gene has CDR1 SGHDT and CDR2 YYEEEE. V dropped 2 bases and J dropped 3 bases, with 11 bases sitting between them. CDR3 residues: CASSFGAGKETQYF. The CDR3 region has the DNA TGTGCCAGCAGCTTTGGGGCAGGGAAAGAGACCCAGTACTTC.

V gene TRBV6-1 combines with J gene TRBJ2-7; 9 nucleotides line up with TRBD1. The V and J ends lost 10 bases and 6 bases, in that order; junction bases with no gene match: 13. This CDR3 contains 14 residues. From germline, CDR1 is MNHNS and CDR2 SASEGT. CDR3 sequence reads: CATLSTGGAAEQYF. The DNA for the CDR3 is TGTGCCACCTTATCTACAGGGGGCGCGGCCGAGCAGTACTTC.

This chain connects TRBV19 to TRBJ1-5, with D possibly matching TRBD1 (5 bases). The germline V gene encodes CDR1 LNHDA and CDR2 SQIVND (reference sequence). V lost 8 bases to trimming and J lost 7 bases, with 18 bases between them. The CDR3 runs 14 residues. The CDR3 nucleotides are TGTGCCAGTGCGCGGCCCCAGGGAGGGCAGCCCCAGCATTTT. This encodes CASARPQGGQPQHF. The full variable domain, its missing parts supplied by reference TRBV19 and TRBJ1-5, is DGGITQSPKYLFRKEGQNVTLSCEQNLNHDAMYWYRQDPGQGLRLIYYSQIVNDFQKGDIAEGYSVSREKKESFPLTVTSAQKNPTAFYLCASARPQGGQPQHFGDGTRLSIL.

This chain connects TRBV6-5 to TRBJ1-5; 9 nucleotides align to TRBD1. The CDR3 contains 14 residues. Germline CDR1 and CDR2: MNHEY and SVGAGI. V lost 4 bases and J lost 7; bases outside the gene matches: 5. The CDR3 loop reads CASSFGQGRQPQHF. In DNA, the CDR3 is TGTGCCAGCAGTTTCGGACAGGGGAGGCAGCCCCAGCATTTT.

The chain couples TRBV28 to TRBJ1-3, with TRBD1 matching 7 bases. The V gene end was trimmed by 8 bases and the J gene end by 3 bases; junction bases not matched to a gene: 13. The CDR3 loop spans 16 amino acids. Germline CDR1 and CDR2: MDHEN and SYDVKM. Here the CDR3 reads CASQKGQRIYGNTIYF. CDR3 nucleotide sequence: TGTGCCAGCCAAAAGGGACAGCGAATCTATGGAAACACCATATATTTT.

This chain uses TRBV27 with TRBJ2-5; 9 positions agree with TRBD1. CDR1 and CDR2 (germline): MNHEY, SMNVEV (reference sequence). The CDR3 is 15 residues long. V lost 5 bases, J lost 5 bases, and 9 bases stayed unmatched. CDR3 protein: CASSSLGQGGETQYF. For the CDR3, the DNA is TGTGCCAGCAGTAGCCTGGGACAGGGAGGTGAGACCCAGTACTTC.

This chain uses TRBV19 with TRBJ2-3; 12 bases match TRBD2. This CDR3 region has 15 residues. The V segment lost 4 bases and the J segment 4 bases; nucleotides outside the gene matches: 3. The germline CDR1 and CDR2 sequences are LNHDA and SQIVND (reference sequence). CDR3 protein: CASSTLAGGPDTQYF. The CDR3 DNA follows: TGTGCCAGTAGTACCCTAGCGGGGGGGCCAGATACGCAGTATTTT.

The chain carries TRBV10-3 and TRBJ1-5, with 9 nucleotides matching TRBD1. The V segment lost 2 bases and the J segment 6 bases; nucleotides outside the gene matches: 8. Germline CDR1 ENHRY, CDR2 SYGVKD. The CDR3 spans 16 residues. DNA for the CDR3: TGTGCCATCAGTGAGCAGGGACAGGGTGGAGGTCAGCCCCAGCATTTT. This codes for CAISEQGQGGGQPQHF.

This rearrangement joins TRBV7-6 to TRBJ2-1; 7 positions agree with TRBD2. The CDR3 runs 18 residues. J gave up 6 bases and V 4 bases, and 18 bases lay outside the gene matches. Germline lookup yields CDR1 SGHVS and CDR2 FNYEAQ. Here the CDR3 reads CASSSPGGGDPLLNEQFF. CDR3 DNA sequence: TGTGCCAGCAGCTCCCCCGGGGGAGGGGACCCCTTGCTCAATGAGCAGTTCTTC.

J is TRBJ2-1 and V is TRBV4-1; D may be TRBD2 (6 bases). CDR3 length equals 18 residues. Germline V CDR1 and CDR2: MGHRA, YSYEKL. V lost 1 base and J lost 6, with 22 bases in between. The CDR3 spells CASSQAARRTKRSNEQFF. Written as DNA, the CDR3 is TGCGCCAGCAGCCAAGCCGCCAGGAGGACTAAACGGTCCAATGAGCAGTTCTTC.

The gene calls are TRBV9 and TRBJ1-1; D gene uncertain. The ends were cut back, 4 bases at V and 4 bases at J, with 11 bases in the middle. CDR3 length equals 13 residues. Germline lookup yields CDR1 SGDLS and CDR2 YYNGEE. The CDR3 loop reads CASSPDLSTEAFF. The CDR3 bases are TGTGCCAGCAGCCCGGACTTATCCACTGAAGCTTTCTTT.

The gene calls are TRBV7-3 and TRBJ2-1; 7 bases match TRBD2. The germline CDR1 and CDR2 sequences are SGHTA and FQGTGA. The length of the CDR3 is 13 residues. V lost 2 bases, J lost 7 bases, and 2 bases stayed unmatched. CDR3 bases: TGTGCCAGCAGCTTAGAGGGAGGGAATGAGCAGTTCTTC. The encoded protein is CASSLEGGNEQFF.

The chain combines TRBV2 with TRBJ1-5, with D perhaps matching TRBD1 (6 bases). This CDR3 has 14 residues. V was trimmed by 7 bases and J by 2 bases, leaving 12 bases between them. Germline CDR1 reads SNHLY; CDR2 reads FYNNEI. CDR3 coding DNA: TGTGCCAGCAACCCCCGACAGGGCAATCAGCCCCAGCATTTT. It yields the protein CASNPRQGNQPQHF.

This chain links TRBV4-2 with TRBJ2-3; 13 positions agree with TRBD2. With 4 bases clipped from V and 7 bases from J, the junction kept 11 bases outside the gene matches. The CDR3 spans 17 residues. Germline V gene sequence: CDR1 LGHNA, CDR2 YNFKEQ. Here the CDR3 DNA reads TGTGCCAGCAGCCCCGGGGATACTAGCGGGGGGGCCAATACGCAGTATTTT. This gives the protein CASSPGDTSGGANTQYF.

V and J are TRBV25-1 and TRBJ1-2, with TRBD1 as a possible D gene (5 bases). Germline CDR1 reads MGHDK; CDR2 reads SYGVNS. V lost 8 bases and J 7 bases, leaving 17 bases between the germline ends. The CDR3 covers 13 residues. The CDR3 DNA reads TGTGCCAGCCAACGAACAGGCCGCGGTGGCTACACCTTC. Its protein is CASQRTGRGGYTF.

This chain links TRBV9 with TRBJ1-1; D gene uncertain. The CDR3 length is 16 residues. The germline CDR1 and CDR2 sequences are SGDLS and YYNGEE. V lost 0 bases, J lost 0 bases, and 12 bases lay in between. CDR3 residues: CASSVAGGVMNTEAFF. In DNA, the CDR3 is TGTGCCAGCAGCGTAGCAGGAGGCGTCATGAACACTGAAGCTTTCTTT.

The chain has TRBV28 and TRBJ2-1; TRBD2 aligns across 8 bases. V shed 4 bases, J shed 8 bases, and the junction held 19 bases outside the gene matches. Looked up from germline, CDR1 is MDHEN and CDR2 is SYDVKM. The length of the CDR3 is 18 residues. The chain's CDR3 is CASSSRWALAGRGDEQFF. The CDR3 DNA reads TGTGCCAGCAGTTCAAGGTGGGCCCTAGCGGGTAGAGGGGATGAGCAGTTCTTC.

The chain employs TRBV30 and TRBJ1-5, with a weak D call TRBD1 (5 bases). V lost 2 bases and J lost 3, with 14 bases in between. Germline assignment: CDR1 GTSNPN and CDR2 SVGIG (reference sequence). The CDR3 consists of 15 residues. The CDR3 bases are TGTGCCTGGAGTCGGGGGAGGGAACCCAATCAGCCCCAGCATTTT. It yields the protein CAWSRGREPNQPQHF.

The genes are TRBV7-2 and TRBJ1-5, with D tentatively TRBD1 (5 bases). Trimming left V 1 base short and J 6 bases short, with 13 bases between. Germline CDR1 reads SGHTA; CDR2 reads FQGNSA. The CDR3 contains 15 residues. CDR3 coding DNA: TGTGCCAGCAGCTTAGATTCCGGGGGATTTCAGCCCCAGCATTTT. Protein sequence: CASSLDSGGFQPQHF.

This clone was detected once. The chain recombines TRBV7-2 with TRBJ2-4; 9 bases align to TRBD1. Germline lookup yields CDR1 SGHTA and CDR2 FQGNSA. This CDR3 has 14 amino acids. V lost 5 bases to trimming and J lost 8 bases; unmatched junction nucleotides: 7. CDR3 in DNA: TGTGCCAGCAGCCCCGGACAGGGGATTGACATTCAGTACTTC. Its protein is CASSPGQGIDIQYF.

This chain connects TRBV7-9 to TRBJ2-7; 9 nucleotides agree with TRBD1. V lost 5 bases to trimming and J lost 0 bases; unmatched junction nucleotides: 17. Looked up from germline, CDR1 is SEHNR and CDR2 is FQNEAQ (reference sequence). The CDR3 runs 19 residues. CDR3 bases: TGTGCCAGCAGCCCACCCCGGACAGGGGAAATCCCCCACTCCTACGAGCAGTACTTC. Protein product: CASSPPRTGEIPHSYEQYF.

The rearrangement joins TRBV5-5 to TRBJ2-5, with D perhaps matching TRBD1 (5 bases). Trimming took 5 bases from V and 1 from J, leaving 18 bases between them. CDR3 length equals 16 residues. Germline values: CDR1 SGHKS, CDR2 YYEKEE (reference sequence). The DNA of the CDR3 is TGTGCCAGCAGTTACAACACCCAGGGTTTCCAAGAGACCCAGTACTTC. Translating gives CASSYNTQGFQETQYF.